The present entry profiles one TCR beta chain with its context. Its antigen is not known. This entry belongs to a study of shared clonotypes between healthy human individuals. Study information: Used for every donor were three CD4 naive, three CD4 memory, two CD8 naive and one CD8 memory plate. Study-wide results and caveats: Only blood underwent sampling, and tissue repertoires likely differ. Even with large depth, rarefaction showed that sorted-subset sequencing was incomplete.

The CDR3 is 15 residues long. CDR1 is SEHNR, CDR2 FQNEAQ, per germline (reference sequence). Trimming took off 2 bases at V and 6 bases at J, with 14 bases between the two ends. Data came from immunoSEQ multiplex PCR; TCRdb stores just in-frame clones and leaves some out. The sample carries roughly 2.4 million clones, 95% recorded once. Sequences were obtained from naive CD4+ T cells sorted from blood. The subset: CD45RA+ positively selected. The V call is TRBV7-9, the J call TRBJ2-1; D possibly corresponds to TRBD1 (5 bases). The clonotype comes from a man aged 18 to 30 in good health. The CDR3 bases are TGTGCCAGCAGCTTAAACTTCGGCCAGGGCAATGAGCAGTTCTTC. Amino acid sequence: CASSLNFGQGNEQFF.